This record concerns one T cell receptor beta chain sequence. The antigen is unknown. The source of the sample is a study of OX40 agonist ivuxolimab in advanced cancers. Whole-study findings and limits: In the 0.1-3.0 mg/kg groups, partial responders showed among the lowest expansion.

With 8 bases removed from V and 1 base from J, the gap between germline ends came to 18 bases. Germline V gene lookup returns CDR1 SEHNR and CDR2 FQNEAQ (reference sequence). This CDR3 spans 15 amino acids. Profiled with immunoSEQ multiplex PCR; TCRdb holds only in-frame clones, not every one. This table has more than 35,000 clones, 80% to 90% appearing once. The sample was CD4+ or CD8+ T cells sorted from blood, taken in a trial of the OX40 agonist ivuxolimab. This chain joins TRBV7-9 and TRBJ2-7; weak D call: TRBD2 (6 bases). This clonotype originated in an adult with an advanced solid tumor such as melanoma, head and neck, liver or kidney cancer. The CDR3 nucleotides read TGTGCCAGCTTTAACACCCGGGACTGGTCCTACGAGCAGTACTTC. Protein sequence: CASFNTRDWSYEQYF.